What follows is one T cell receptor (beta chain) and its context. TCRdb passed the 5' RACE reads through MiXCR, listing each CDR3 protein once. The data contain about 44,000 distinct CDR3 sequences, roughly 13% of them singletons. Germline CDR1 and CDR2: MNHEY and SVGAGI. The junction had 9 bases not matched to a gene; V was cut back by 4 bases and J by 5 bases. This CDR3 region has 15 residues. This sample stems from a study of spatial heterogeneity in lung cancer. Overall study: Sequencing consistently turned up more beta-chain sequences than alpha-chain sequences.

Time point of the sample: sample taken at primary tumor resection. The sequenced material consisted of unsorted whole RNA from tumor, nontumor lung or frozen PBMC. The origin of this receptor is a male donor with early-stage non-small cell lung cancer. The genes are TRBV6-5 and TRBJ2-7, with TRBD1 matching over 9 bases. The sample in question was PBMCs, obtained at surgery. The DNA for the CDR3 is TGTGCCAGCAGTTCCGGGACAGGGTTTTTCGACGAGCAGTACTTC. Encoded protein: CASSSGTGFFDEQYF.